The 14 T cell receptor beta chains below come from one sample, sequenced in a study of blood T cells in healthy people across ages. PCR was performed a second time for roughly 7 to 11 cycles using a sample-barcoded 5' primer and a J-beta primer mix. TCRdb recomputed calls from the 5' RACE reads with MiXCR, one row per CDR3 protein. Here the sample spans 1.8 million or so distinct CDR3 sequences, around 42% being singletons. What was sequenced was blood. These receptors all stem from a human donor in good health.

J is TRBJ1-1 and V is TRBV20-1; the D is unclear. CDR1 DFQATT and CDR2 SNEGSKA come from the germline V gene (reference sequence). The ends were cut back, 1 base at V and 0 bases at J, with 9 bases in the middle. CDR3 size: 14 residues. The CDR3 DNA is TGCAGTGCTAGAGTCTACCTTATGAACACTGAAGCTTTCTTT. Its translation: CSARVYLMNTEAFF.

This clonotype was counted a few times. This chain links TRBV6-2 or TRBV6-3 with TRBJ2-1, with TRBD2 identical over 12 bases. The CDR3 has 14 amino acids. From germline, CDR1 is MNHEY and CDR2 SVGEGT. Germline trimming cut 6 bases from V and 9 bases from J; bases unmatched to any gene: 6. The CDR3 loop is CASRLAGGAFEQFF. The CDR3 DNA is TGTGCCAGCAGACTAGCGGGGGGAGCGTTTGAGCAGTTCTTC.

This clonotype was seen more than once but under ten times. This sequence joins TRBV29-1 and TRBJ2-7, with D hard to call. There are 11 residues in the CDR3. Trimming left V 6 bases short and J 2 bases short, with 8 bases between. Germline V CDR1 and CDR2: SQVTM, ANQGSEA. In DNA form, the CDR3 reads TGCAGCGTGATTTGGGCCTACGAGCAGTACTTC. Translated, it gives CSVIWAYEQYF.

This clonotype was detected ten times or more. The rearrangement links TRBV6-6 to TRBJ1-2; D ambiguous. The CDR3 has 13 amino acids. V dropped 6 bases and J dropped 1 base, with 9 bases sitting between them. The V gene's germline CDR1 is MNHNY and CDR2 SVGAGI (reference sequence). This chain's CDR3 is CASSSGVNYGYTF. CDR3 coding DNA: TGTGCCAGCAGCTCCGGAGTTAACTATGGCTACACCTTC.

V is TRBV7-2 and J is TRBJ2-1; D tentatively reads TRBD1 or TRBD2 (5 bases each). V lost 5 bases and J 0 bases, leaving 11 bases between the germline ends. Germline-derived CDR1 and CDR2 are SGHTA and FQGNSA. The CDR3 spans 15 residues. Written as DNA, the CDR3 is TGTGCCAGCAGCCCGGTGAGGGGCTCCTACAATGAGCAGTTCTTC. It is translated as CASSPVRGSYNEQFF.

A word on this clonotype: The junction departs from the called germline gene at one end, perhaps through a read error. The chain joins TRBV29-1 to TRBJ2-3; 11 positions agree with TRBD2. Per the germline V gene, CDR1 is SQVTM and CDR2 is ANQGSEA. The CDR3 runs 17 residues. CDR3 nucleotide sequence: TGCAGCGTTGGTGCAGAGACTAGCGGGGCCAGCACAGGTACGCAGTATTTT. This translates into CSVGAETSGASTGTQYF.

The rearrangement joins TRBV7-2 to TRBJ2-2; TRBD1 is a possible D gene (6 bases). This CDR3 comprises 15 residues. In germline, CDR1 is SGHTA, CDR2 FQGNSA. V lost 5 bases and J 2 bases, leaving 12 bases between the germline ends. The CDR3 nucleotides are TGTGCCAGCAGCGAATACAGGGACAACACCGGGGAGCTGTTTTTT. It codes for CASSEYRDNTGELFF.

The chain combines TRBV7-2 with TRBJ1-1; D perhaps matches TRBD1 (5 bases). The CDR3 contains 12 residues. CDR1 and CDR2 from the germline V gene are SGHTA and FQGNSA. Trimming stripped 10 bases from V and 4 bases from J, with 13 bases between. The CDR3 DNA reads TGTGCCAACACCCCCAGGGCCACTGAAGCTTTCTTT. Residues: CANTPRATEAFF.

The sample holds a few counts of this clonotype. This chain connects TRBV7-8 to TRBJ2-1; 9 nucleotides match TRBD1. The CDR3 runs to 17 residues. Losses at the gene ends were 2 bases for V and 4 bases for J; bases not matched to a gene: 9. Germline V gene data show CDR1 as SGHVS and CDR2 as FQNEAQ. CDR3 nucleotide sequence: TGTGCCAGCAGCTTACGGACAGGGGCTAAGGCATACAATGAGCAGTTCTTC. Amino acids: CASSLRTGAKAYNEQFF.

This clonotype occurred once. V usage is TRBV7-3 and J usage is TRBJ1-4, with D possibly matching TRBD1 (5 bases). Between the trimmed V and J ends, which lost 0 bases and 5 bases, there was a span of 7 bases. The CDR3 contains 14 residues. Germline loops: CDR1 SGHTA, CDR2 FQGTGA. The CDR3 DNA is TGTGCCAGCAGCTTAACCAGGGTGAATGAAAAACTGTTTTTT. Residues: CASSLTRVNEKLFF. Full variable domain (remainder filled in from reference TRBV7-3 and TRBJ1-4): GAGVSQTPSNKVTEKGKYVELRCDPISGHTALYWYRQSLGQGPEFLIYFQGTGAADDSGLPNDRFFAVRPEGSVSTLKIQRTERGDSAVYLCASSLTRVNEKLFFGSGTQLSVL.

This chain connects TRBV7-9 to TRBJ2-7; D perhaps matches TRBD1 (5 bases). The CDR3 is made up of 15 amino acids. Germline V gene lookup returns CDR1 SEHNR and CDR2 FQNEAQ (reference sequence). The germline V and J ends were trimmed by 8 bases and 4 bases, with 21 bases remaining between them. The chain's CDR3 is CASQSMWSGMYEQYF. CDR3 in DNA: TGTGCCAGCCAATCCATGTGGTCAGGGATGTACGAGCAGTACTTC.

The chain couples TRBV5-1 to TRBJ2-5; D remains ambiguous. The CDR3 is 13 residues long. Germline lookup yields CDR1 SGHRS and CDR2 YFSETQ. Trimming took off 4 bases at V and 3 bases at J, with 10 bases between the two ends. Here the CDR3 reads CASSPPDEETQYF. CDR3 nucleotides: TGCGCCAGCAGCCCCCCAGACGAAGAGACCCAGTACTTC.

V usage is TRBV11-2 and J usage is TRBJ1-2; 7 bases line up with TRBD1. The CDR3 spans 13 residues. The germline V gene has CDR1 SGHAT and CDR2 FQNNGV. Germline trimming cut 5 bases from V and 7 bases from J; bases unmatched to any gene: 7. This CDR3 reads CASSLDRQAGYTF. The CDR3 region has the DNA TGTGCCAGCAGCCTGGACAGGCAAGCTGGCTACACCTTC.

There are a few counts of this clonotype. The chain joins TRBV5-1 to TRBJ2-1; D gene uncertain. The V end lost 0 bases, the J end lost 10 bases, and 11 bases lay between the germline ends. The CDR3 is 13 amino acids. Germline V lookup: CDR1 SGHRS, CDR2 YFSETQ. CDR3 coding DNA: TGCGCCAGCAGCTTGGGGGGTCTCTACGAGCAGTTCTTC. Protein sequence: CASSLGGLYEQFF. The full variable domain, with the rest looked up from reference TRBV5-1 and TRBJ2-1, is KAGVTQTPRYLIKTRGQQVTLSCSPISGHRSVSWYQQTPGQGLQFLFEYFSETQRNKGNFPGRFSGRQFSNSRSEMNVSTLELGDSALYLCASSLGGLYEQFFGPGTRLTVL.